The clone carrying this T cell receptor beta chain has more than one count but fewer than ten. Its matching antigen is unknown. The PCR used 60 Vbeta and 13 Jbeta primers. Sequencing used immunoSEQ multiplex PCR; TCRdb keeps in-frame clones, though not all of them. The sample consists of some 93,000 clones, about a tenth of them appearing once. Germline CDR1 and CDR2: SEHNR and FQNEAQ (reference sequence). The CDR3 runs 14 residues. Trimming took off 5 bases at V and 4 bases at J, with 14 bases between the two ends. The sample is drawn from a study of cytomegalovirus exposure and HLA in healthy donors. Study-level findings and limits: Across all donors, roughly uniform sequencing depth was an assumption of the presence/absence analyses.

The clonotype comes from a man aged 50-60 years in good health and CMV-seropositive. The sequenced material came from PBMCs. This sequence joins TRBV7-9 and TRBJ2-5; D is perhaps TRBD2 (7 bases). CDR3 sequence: CASSEYGGAETQYF. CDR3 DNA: TGTGCCAGCAGCGAATATGGGGGGGCAGAGACCCAGTACTTC.